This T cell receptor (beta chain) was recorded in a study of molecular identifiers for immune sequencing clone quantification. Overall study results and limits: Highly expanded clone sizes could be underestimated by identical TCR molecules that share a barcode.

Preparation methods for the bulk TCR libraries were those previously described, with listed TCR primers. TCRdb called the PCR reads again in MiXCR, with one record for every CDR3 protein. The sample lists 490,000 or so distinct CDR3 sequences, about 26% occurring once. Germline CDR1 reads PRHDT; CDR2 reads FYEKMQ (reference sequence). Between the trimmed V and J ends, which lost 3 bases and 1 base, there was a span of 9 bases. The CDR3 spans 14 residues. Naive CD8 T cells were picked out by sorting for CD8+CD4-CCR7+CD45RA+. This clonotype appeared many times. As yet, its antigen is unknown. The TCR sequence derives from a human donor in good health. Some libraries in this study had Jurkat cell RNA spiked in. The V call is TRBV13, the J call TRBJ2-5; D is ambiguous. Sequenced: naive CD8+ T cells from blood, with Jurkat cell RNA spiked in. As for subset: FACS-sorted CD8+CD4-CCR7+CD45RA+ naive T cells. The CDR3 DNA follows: TGTGCCAGCAGCTTCCGATTTGCCCAAGAGACCCAGTACTTC. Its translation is CASSFRFAQETQYF.